The 20 T cell receptor beta chains reported below all come from one sample, sequenced in a study of blood T cell repertoires in COVID-19. Generated by immunoSEQ multiplex PCR, the TCRdb table keeps only in-frame clones and is missing some. The table shows about 210,000 clones, with 80% to 90% occurring only once. The sample comprised peripheral blood. The receptor source for this set is a woman of 80 years or more with COVID-19, enrolled during active disease.

The rearrangement joins TRBV4-1 to TRBJ1-2; a possible D gene is TRBD1 (5 bases). V lost 1 base, J lost 5 bases, and 17 bases lay in between. CDR1 and CDR2 (germline): MGHRA, YSYEKL. CDR3 size: 16 residues. DNA for the CDR3: TGCGCCAGCAGCCAAGTTGGGGGGAGGGTGACTTATGGCTACACCTTC. Its protein is CASSQVGGRVTYGYTF.

This chain connects TRBV28 to TRBJ2-7; 8 bases agree with TRBD1. Germline CDR1 and CDR2: MDHEN and SYDVKM. V lost 6 bases, J lost 9 bases, and 10 bases stayed unmatched. This CDR3 has 13 amino acids. CDR3: CASSPGQGGPQYV. DNA for the CDR3: TGTGCCAGCAGCCCAGGACAGGGTGGACCGCAGTACGTC.

This clone turned up a few times. The CDR3 reads CASSLAGGLTDTQYF. The CDR3 region has the DNA TGTGCCAGCAGTTTAGCGGGGGGGCTGACAGATACGCAGTATTTT. This rearrangement joins TRBV6-4 to TRBJ2-3; 11 nucleotides match TRBD2. The CDR3 runs to 15 residues. Germline assignment: CDR1 MRHNA and CDR2 SNTAGT. V was pared by 5 bases and J by 3 bases, with 4 bases of the junction left unmatched.

The chain has TRBV10-3 and TRBJ2-3; tentative D call: TRBD2 (6 bases). This CDR3 has 16 amino acids. Germline V lookup: CDR1 ENHRY, CDR2 SYGVKD. V was shortened by 0 bases and J by 0 bases, with 10 bases between the two germline ends. The CDR3: CAISESLAESTDTQYF. In DNA, the CDR3 is TGTGCCATCAGTGAGTCCTTAGCGGAGAGCACAGATACGCAGTATTTT.

This clone was detected only a few times. The rearrangement uses TRBV19 and TRBJ1-1; D remains ambiguous. Trimming pared 5 bases from V and 0 bases from J, leaving 10 bases between. Germline V CDR1 and CDR2: LNHDA, SQIVND (reference sequence). The CDR3 extends over 14 amino acids. The CDR3 DNA reads as TGTGCCAGTAGTCGGGGAGGGTTGAACACTGAAGCTTTCTTT. Amino acids: CASSRGGLNTEAFF.

For the CDR3, the DNA is TGTGCCAGCTCACCGGTCGGACTTATCTCTGGAAACACCATATATTTT. Translation gives CASSPVGLISGNTIYF. The chain carries TRBV18 and TRBJ1-3, with no clear D. CDR1 and CDR2 (germline): KGHSH, LQKENI. The V gene lost 3 bases and the J gene lost 0 bases, with 12 bases spanning the gap. The CDR3 totals 16 residues. The complete variable domain, with remaining parts taken from reference TRBV18 and TRBJ1-3, reads NAGVMQNPRHLVRRRGQEARLRCSPMKGHSHVYWYRQLPEEGLKFMVYLQKENIIDESGMPKERFSAEFPKEGPSILRIQQVVRGDSAAYFCASSPVGLISGNTIYFGEGSWLTVV.

J is TRBJ2-7 and V is TRBV14, with D possibly TRBD2 on 6 matching bases. The CDR3 sequence is 15 residues long. Germline CDR1 is SGHDN and CDR2 is FVKESK. The CDR3 DNA reads TGTGCCAGCAGCCAAGACAATGTACGGAGGGACCCCTGGGACGTC. Protein: CASSQDNVRRDPWDV.

The genes are TRBV7-2 and TRBJ1-4, with D possibly matching TRBD1 (5 bases). The CDR3 contains 15 residues. Germline V gene data show CDR1 as SGHTA and CDR2 as FQGNSA. V was shortened by 4 bases and J by 3 bases, with 12 bases between the two germline ends. This chain's CDR3 is CASSYTGGANEKLFF. The CDR3, as DNA: TGTGCCAGCAGCTATACTGGGGGGGCTAATGAAAAACTGTTTTTT.

The chain links TRBV6-2 or TRBV6-3 to TRBJ2-3, with 7 positions matching TRBD1. From germline, CDR1 is MNHEY and CDR2 SVGEGT. V lost 5 bases to trimming and J lost 4 bases; unmatched junction nucleotides: 6. CDR3 length equals 14 residues. In nucleotides, the CDR3 is TGTGCCAGCAGTATGGGACAGCCACCAGATACGCAGTATTTT. Amino acids: CASSMGQPPDTQYF.

The V call is TRBV3-1 (or the pseudogene TRBV3-2), the J call TRBJ2-4; TRBD1 matches 10 bases. The germline V gene encodes CDR1 LGHDT and CDR2 YNNKEL (reference sequence). The CDR3 runs 17 residues. V trimming: 3 bases; J trimming: 1 base; junction bases outside the gene matches: 6. The CDR3 nucleotides are TGTGCCAGCAGCCACGATTGGACAGGGGGGGCCAAAAACATTCAGTACTTC. Translating gives CASSHDWTGGAKNIQYF.

In its sample, this clone was seen once. The CDR3 here is CASSPKTGGTYTDTQYF. The DNA for the CDR3 is TGTGCCAGCAGCCCCAAGACTGGCGGGACCTACACAGATACGCAGTATTTT. The chain carries TRBV5-4 and TRBJ2-3; tentative D call: TRBD2 (6 bases). From germline, CDR1 is SGHNT and CDR2 YYREEE (reference sequence). Trimming cost V 4 bases and J 2 bases, with 20 bases left between them. This CDR3 is 17 amino acids long.

The chain uses TRBV6-1 and TRBJ2-5; 8 bases agree with TRBD1. V lost 4 bases to trimming and J lost 3 bases; unmatched junction nucleotides: 10. CDR3 length: 16 amino acids. The germline V gene has CDR1 MNHNS and CDR2 SASEGT. The DNA of the CDR3 is TGTGCCAGCAGTGCCAGACAGGGGAGTTTTAAAGAGACCCAGTACTTC. Its translation is CASSARQGSFKETQYF.

The rearrangement uses TRBV28 and TRBJ1-6; possibly TRBD1 for D (6 bases). Germline CDR1 and CDR2: MDHEN and SYDVKM. This CDR3 comprises 14 residues. V was clipped by 3 bases and J by 6 bases, with 9 bases between them. As DNA, the CDR3 is TGTGCCAGCAGTTTGCAGGGGCTTAATTCACCCCTCCACTTT. Translating it yields CASSLQGLNSPLHF.

This sequence joins TRBV5-6 and TRBJ1-4; possible D gene TRBD1, 5 bases. Germline values: CDR1 SGHDT, CDR2 YYEEEE. V dropped 4 bases and J dropped 8 bases, with 15 bases sitting between them. This CDR3 contains 14 residues. The CDR3 DNA sequence: TGTGCCAGCAGCCCGAAGGACAAAGGAGAAAAACTGTTTTTT. Translating it yields CASSPKDKGEKLFF.

V and J are TRBV11-3 and TRBJ2-3; 7 nucleotides line up with TRBD2. CDR1 is SGHNT, CDR2 YENEEA, per germline. The CDR3 is 14 residues long. Germline trimming cut 3 bases from V and 5 bases from J; bases unmatched to any gene: 5. The CDR3 loop reads CASSLGGTVDTQYF. The CDR3 bases are TGTGCCAGCAGCTTGGGGGGGACCGTAGATACGCAGTATTTT.

The chain uses TRBV2 and TRBJ1-5, with 7 bases aligning to TRBD1. Trimming at V came to 8 bases and at J to 6 bases, leaving 10 bases not matched to a gene. There are 14 residues in the CDR3. CDR1 is SNHLY and CDR2 is FYNNEI in the germline V gene. The CDR3 loop is CASARDSTFQPQHF. The DNA for the CDR3 is TGTGCCAGCGCACGGGACAGTACATTTCAGCCCCAGCATTTT.

CDR3 residues: CASSSTGTRSQPQHF. CDR3 in DNA: TGTGCCAGCAGCTCGACAGGGACTCGGAGTCAGCCCCAGCATTTT. The chain joins TRBV7-2 to TRBJ1-5; TRBD1 aligns across 7 bases. The CDR3 is made up of 15 amino acids. The V gene's germline CDR1 is SGHTA and CDR2 FQGNSA. Trimming at V came to 4 bases and at J to 6 bases, leaving 9 bases not matched to a gene.

This rearrangement joins TRBV5-1 to TRBJ1-4; no clear D gene. Trimming took off 4 bases at V and 3 bases at J, with 10 bases between the two ends. Germline CDR1 and CDR2: SGHRS and YFSETQ. This CDR3 has 14 amino acids. The CDR3 DNA is TGCGCCAGCAGCCCCGCGGGGTCTAATGAAAAACTGTTTTTT. Residues: CASSPAGSNEKLFF.

CDR3 in DNA: TGCGCCAGCAGCCGAAGCCTGTTACCCACCACTGAAGCTTTCTTT. Its protein is CASSRSLLPTTEAFF. V and J are TRBV4-1 and TRBJ1-1; the D is unclear. The CDR3 runs to 15 residues. Germline CDR1 is MGHRA and CDR2 is YSYEKL. V lost 4 bases and J 4 bases, leaving 16 bases between the germline ends.

The chain carries TRBV2 and TRBJ2-7; TRBD1 matches at 10 bases. Trimming cost V 7 bases and J 2 bases; bases outside gene matches: 8. The germline V gene encodes CDR1 SNHLY and CDR2 FYNNEI. The CDR3 runs 15 residues. This CDR3 reads CASKERDRGPYEQYF. The CDR3 DNA follows: TGTGCCAGCAAAGAAAGGGACAGGGGCCCCTACGAGCAGTACTTC.